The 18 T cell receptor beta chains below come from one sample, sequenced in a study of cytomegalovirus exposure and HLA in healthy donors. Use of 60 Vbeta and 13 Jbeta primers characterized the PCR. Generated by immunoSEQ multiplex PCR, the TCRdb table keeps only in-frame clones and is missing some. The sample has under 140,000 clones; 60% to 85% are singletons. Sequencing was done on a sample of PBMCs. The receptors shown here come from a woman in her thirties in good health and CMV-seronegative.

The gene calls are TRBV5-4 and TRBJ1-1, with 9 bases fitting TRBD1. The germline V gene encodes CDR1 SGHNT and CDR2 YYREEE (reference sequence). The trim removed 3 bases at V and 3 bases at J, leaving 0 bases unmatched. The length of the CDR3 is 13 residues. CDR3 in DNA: TGTGCCAGCAGCTGGGACAGGGACACTGAAGCTTTCTTT. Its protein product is CASSWDRDTEAFF.

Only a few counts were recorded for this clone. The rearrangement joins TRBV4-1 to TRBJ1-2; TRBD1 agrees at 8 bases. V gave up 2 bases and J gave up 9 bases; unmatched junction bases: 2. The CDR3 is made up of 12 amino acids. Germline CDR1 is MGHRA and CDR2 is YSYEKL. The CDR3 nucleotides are TGCGCCAGCAGCCAACACAGGGGGAGCTACACCTTC. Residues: CASSQHRGSYTF.

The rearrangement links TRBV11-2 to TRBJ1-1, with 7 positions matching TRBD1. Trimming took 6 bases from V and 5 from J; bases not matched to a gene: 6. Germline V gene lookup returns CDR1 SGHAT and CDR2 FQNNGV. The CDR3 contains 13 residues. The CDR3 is CASRKQGWTEAFF. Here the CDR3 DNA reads TGTGCCAGCAGGAAACAGGGGTGGACTGAAGCTTTCTTT.

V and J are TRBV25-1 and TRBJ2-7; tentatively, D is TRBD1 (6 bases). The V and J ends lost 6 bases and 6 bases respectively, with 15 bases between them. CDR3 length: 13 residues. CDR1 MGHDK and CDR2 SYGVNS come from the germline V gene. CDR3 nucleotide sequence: TGTGCCAGCAGACAAACAGGGAACGGCGAGCAGTACTTC. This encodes CASRQTGNGEQYF.

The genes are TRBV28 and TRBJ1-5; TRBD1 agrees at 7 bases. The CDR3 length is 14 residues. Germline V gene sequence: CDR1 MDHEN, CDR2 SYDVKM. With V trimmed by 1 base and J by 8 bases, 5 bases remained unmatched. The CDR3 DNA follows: TGTGCCAGCAGTTTATTGTCAGGGGGTGAGCCCCAGCATTTT. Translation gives CASSLLSGGEPQHF.

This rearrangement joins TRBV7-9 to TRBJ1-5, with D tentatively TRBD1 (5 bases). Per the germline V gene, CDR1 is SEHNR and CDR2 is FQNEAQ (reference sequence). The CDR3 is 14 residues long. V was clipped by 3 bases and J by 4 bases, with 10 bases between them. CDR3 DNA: TGTGCCAGCAGCTTTGGGGGGAGGAATCAGCCCCAGCATTTT. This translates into CASSFGGRNQPQHF.

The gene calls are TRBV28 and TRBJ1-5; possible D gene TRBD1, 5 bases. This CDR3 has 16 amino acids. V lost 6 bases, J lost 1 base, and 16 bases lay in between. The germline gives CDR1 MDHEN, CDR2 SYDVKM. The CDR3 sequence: CASSGDSRGSNQPQHF. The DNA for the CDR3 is TGTGCCAGCAGCGGGGACTCACGCGGGAGCAATCAGCCCCAGCATTTT.

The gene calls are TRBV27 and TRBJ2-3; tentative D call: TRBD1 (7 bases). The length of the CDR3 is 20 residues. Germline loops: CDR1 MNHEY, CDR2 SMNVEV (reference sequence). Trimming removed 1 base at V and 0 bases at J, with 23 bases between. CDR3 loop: CASSLYFLGQGGASTDTQYF. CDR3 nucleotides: TGTGCCAGCAGTTTATACTTCCTAGGTCAGGGGGGCGCAAGCACAGATACGCAGTATTTT.

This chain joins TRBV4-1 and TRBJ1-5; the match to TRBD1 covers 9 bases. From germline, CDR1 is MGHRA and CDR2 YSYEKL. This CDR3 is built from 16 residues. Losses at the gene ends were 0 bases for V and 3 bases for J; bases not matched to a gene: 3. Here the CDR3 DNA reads TGCGCCAGCAGCCAAGACACAGGGGGCGTCAATCAGCCCCAGCATTTT. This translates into CASSQDTGGVNQPQHF.

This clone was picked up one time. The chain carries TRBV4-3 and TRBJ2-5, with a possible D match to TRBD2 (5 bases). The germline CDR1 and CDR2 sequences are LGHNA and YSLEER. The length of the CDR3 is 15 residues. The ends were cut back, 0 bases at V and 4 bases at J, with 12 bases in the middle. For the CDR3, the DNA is TGCGCCAGCAGCCAAGAAGGGAGTGGGAGAGAGACCCAGTACTTC. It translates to CASSQEGSGRETQYF.

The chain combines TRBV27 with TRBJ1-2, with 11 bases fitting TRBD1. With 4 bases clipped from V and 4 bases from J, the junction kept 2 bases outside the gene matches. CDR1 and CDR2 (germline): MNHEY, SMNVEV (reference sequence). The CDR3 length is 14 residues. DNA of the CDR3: TGTGCCAGCAGTTGGACAGGGGGCGTCTATGGCTACACCTTC. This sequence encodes CASSWTGGVYGYTF.

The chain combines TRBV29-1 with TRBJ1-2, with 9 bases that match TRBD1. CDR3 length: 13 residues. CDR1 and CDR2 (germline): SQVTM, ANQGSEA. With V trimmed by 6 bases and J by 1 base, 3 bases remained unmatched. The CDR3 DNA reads TGCAGCGTAACAGGGGGCAGTAACTATGGCTACACCTTC. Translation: CSVTGGSNYGYTF. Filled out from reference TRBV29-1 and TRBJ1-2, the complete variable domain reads SAVISQKPSRDICQRGTSLTIQCQVDSQVTMMFWYRQQPGQSLTLIATANQGSEATYESGFVIDKFPISRPNLTFSTLTVSNMSPEDSSIYLCSVTGGSNYGYTFGSGTRLTVV.

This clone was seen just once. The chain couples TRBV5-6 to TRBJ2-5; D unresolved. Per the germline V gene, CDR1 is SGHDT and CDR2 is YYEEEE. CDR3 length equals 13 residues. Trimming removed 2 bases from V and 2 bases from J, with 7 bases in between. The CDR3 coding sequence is TGTGCCAGCAGCTTATTCCTACAAGAGACCCAGTACTTC. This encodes CASSLFLQETQYF.

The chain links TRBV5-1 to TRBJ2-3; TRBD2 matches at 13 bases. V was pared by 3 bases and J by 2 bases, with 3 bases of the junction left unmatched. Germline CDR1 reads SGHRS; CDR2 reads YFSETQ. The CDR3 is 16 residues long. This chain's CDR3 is CASSSGTSGITDTQYF. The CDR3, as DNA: TGCGCCAGCAGCTCCGGGACTAGCGGGATCACAGATACGCAGTATTTT.

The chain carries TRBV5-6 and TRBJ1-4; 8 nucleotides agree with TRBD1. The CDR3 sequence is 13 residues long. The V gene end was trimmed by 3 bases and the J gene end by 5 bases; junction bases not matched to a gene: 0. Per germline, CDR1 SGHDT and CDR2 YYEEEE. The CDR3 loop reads CASSWDRNEKLFF. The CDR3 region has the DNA TGTGCCAGCAGCTGGGACAGGAATGAAAAACTGTTTTTT. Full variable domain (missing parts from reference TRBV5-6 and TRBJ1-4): DAGVTQSPTHLIKTRGQQVTLRCSPKSGHDTVSWYQQALGQGPQFIFQYYEEEERQRGNFPDRFSGHQFPNYSSELNVNALLLGDSALYLCASSWDRNEKLFFGSGTQLSVL.

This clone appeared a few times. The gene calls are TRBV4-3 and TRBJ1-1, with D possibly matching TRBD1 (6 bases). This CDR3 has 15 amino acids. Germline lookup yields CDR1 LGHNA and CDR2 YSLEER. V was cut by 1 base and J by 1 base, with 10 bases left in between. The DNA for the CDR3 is TGCGCCAGCAGCCAAGGGGGGACAAGGAACACTGAAGCTTTCTTT. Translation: CASSQGGTRNTEAFF.

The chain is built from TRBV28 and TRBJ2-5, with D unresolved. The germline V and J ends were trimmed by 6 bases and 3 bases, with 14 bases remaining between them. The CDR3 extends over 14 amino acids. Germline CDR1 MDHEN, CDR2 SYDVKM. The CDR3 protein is CASSEIGGEETQYF. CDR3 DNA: TGTGCCAGCAGCGAGATCGGCGGTGAAGAGACCCAGTACTTC.

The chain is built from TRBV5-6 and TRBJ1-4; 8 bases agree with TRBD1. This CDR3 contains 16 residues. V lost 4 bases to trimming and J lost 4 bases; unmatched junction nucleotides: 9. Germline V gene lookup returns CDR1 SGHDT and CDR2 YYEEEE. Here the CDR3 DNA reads TGTGCCAGCAGCCCCTCGGGACAGGCTTTTAATGAAAAACTGTTTTTT. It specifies CASSPSGQAFNEKLFF.